This T cell receptor (beta chain) was recorded in a study of Graves' ophthalmopathy and Graves' hyperthyroidism. Study-level findings and limits: Most expanded thyroid clonotypes above 0.001 frequency also appeared in blood.

The length of the CDR3 is 19 residues. Germline V gives CDR1 LGHNA, CDR2 YNFKEQ. The J segment lost 3 bases and the V segment lost 3 bases, leaving 16 bases of the junction unmatched. A remark on this clonotype: Antigen unknown.

The authors amplified TCR beta CDR3 regions, and they did so from RNA transcripts for repertoire sequencing. HTBI-primed RT-PCR formed the first round, and a multiplex PCR formed the second. Via MiXCR, TCRdb re-called the multiplex PCR reads, giving one row per CDR3 protein. The sample has 650,000 to 900,000 distinct CDR3 sequences, 40% seen once. Thyroid ultrasound, orbital computed tomography, TRAb, serum thyroxine and clinical symptoms formed the basis of diagnosis. The source material was peripheral blood. This TCR was recovered from an adult man with Graves' ophthalmopathy. The rearrangement links TRBV4-2 to TRBJ1-3, with 8 bases lining up with TRBD1. This chain's CDR3 is CASSHDTGGSLKGGNTIYF. The CDR3 DNA reads as TGTGCCAGCAGCCATGACACAGGGGGAAGTCTTAAAGGTGGAAACACCATATATTTT.